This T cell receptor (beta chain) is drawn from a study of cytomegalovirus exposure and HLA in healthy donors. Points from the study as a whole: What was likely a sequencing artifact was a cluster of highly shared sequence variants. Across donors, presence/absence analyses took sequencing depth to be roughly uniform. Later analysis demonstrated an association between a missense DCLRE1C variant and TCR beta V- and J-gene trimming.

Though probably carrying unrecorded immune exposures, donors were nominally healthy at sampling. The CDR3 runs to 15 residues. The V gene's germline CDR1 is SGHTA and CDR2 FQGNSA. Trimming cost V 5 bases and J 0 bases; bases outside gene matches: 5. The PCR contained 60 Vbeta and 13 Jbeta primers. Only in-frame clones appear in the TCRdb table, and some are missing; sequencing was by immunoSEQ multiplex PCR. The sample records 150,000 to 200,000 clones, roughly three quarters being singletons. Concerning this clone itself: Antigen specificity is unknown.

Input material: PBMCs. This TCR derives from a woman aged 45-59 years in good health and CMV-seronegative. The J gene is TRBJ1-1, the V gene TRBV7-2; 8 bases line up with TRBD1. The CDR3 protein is CASSRDRTMNTEAFF. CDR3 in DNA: TGTGCCAGCAGCCGGGACAGGACTATGAACACTGAAGCTTTCTTT.